The rows below give T cell receptor beta chains drawn from one sample of a study of blood T cell repertoires in COVID-19. Data came from immunoSEQ multiplex PCR; TCRdb stores just in-frame clones and leaves some out. Of approximately 440,000 clones listed, around 88% are singletons. The sample was peripheral blood. The source of these receptors is a woman aged 45-60 years with COVID-19, enrolled during active disease. Both conserved end residues are part of each CDR3. D genes are given only for firm matches.

d_call	v_call	j_call	cdr3_length	cdr3_aa
TRBD2	TRBV5-1	TRBJ2-3	15	CASSWTSGGASTQYF
-	TRBV19	TRBJ2-4	14	CASTPGEQGNIQYF
TRBD1	TRBV6-5	TRBJ1-2	14	CASSRTGGSYGYTF
TRBD2	TRBV28	TRBJ2-7	14	CASRNAGRAYEQYF
TRBD1	TRBV5-1	TRBJ2-7	17	CASSFGRDRGPPYEQYF
-	TRBV7-9	TRBJ1-3	16	CASSLRHGVSGNTIYF
-	TRBV30	TRBJ1-2	11	CAWRRGVVYTF
-	TRBV19	TRBJ2-7	15	CASRLSGSPSYEQYF
-	TRBV24-1	TRBJ1-2	13	CATSAPVIGGYTF
TRBD1	TRBV29-1	TRBJ1-2	17	CSVLALPGGPMVYGYTF
-	TRBV19	TRBJ1-1	16	CASSIGWGQENTEAFF
-	TRBV7-2	TRBJ1-3	15	CASSYQQGGGNTIYF
-	TRBV30	TRBJ1-1	13	CAWSPARNTEAFF
TRBD2	TRBV5-1	TRBJ2-3	16	CASSTQLAGGIDTQYF
TRBD1	TRBV27	TRBJ1-2	17	CASSLNGQGTSNYGYTF
-	TRBV18	TRBJ2-5	15	CASSPTDEYQETQYF